Listed below are T cell receptor beta chains from one sample, sequenced in a study of CD8 T cells in ankylosing spondylitis. TCRdb independently ran MiXCR on the 5' RACE reads; one entry per CDR3 protein. Of about 220,000 distinct CDR3 sequences in the sample, 6% to 8% are singletons; the top ten hold approximately 14%. Sequencing input: blood, either unsorted or a sorted T cell fraction (not recorded which). The receptors were sampled from a male donor with ankylosing spondylitis. The conserved cysteine and the conserved F or W are not part of the CDR3 here. Each record gives: V gene, CDR3 protein.

V gene: TRBV30
CDR3 protein: AWARLAGANEQF

V gene: TRBV6-6
CDR3 protein: ASTHRATEQY

V gene: TRBV24-1
CDR3 protein: ATSLNVDGPYNEQF

V gene: TRBV7-8
CDR3 protein: ASSFRTGGYEQF

V gene: TRBV7-9
CDR3 protein: ASSLPFLEADTQY

V gene: TRBV7-9
CDR3 protein: ASSAGTGGGYGYT

V gene: TRBV24-1
CDR3 protein: ATSDFETQY

V gene: TRBV28
CDR3 protein: ASEPFGNTEAF

V gene: TRBV6-1
CDR3 protein: ASRTGQNNQPQH

V gene: TRBV6-5
CDR3 protein: ASSSRLAGVVGELF

V gene: TRBV29-1
CDR3 protein: SVADTQETQY

V gene: TRBV5-6
CDR3 protein: ASSLAQGRDEQY

V gene: TRBV7-9
CDR3 protein: ASSSRLAGAGEQF

V gene: TRBV25-1
CDR3 protein: ATRDSSSYNEQF

V gene: TRBV11-2
CDR3 protein: ASSLAEAQY

V gene: TRBV13
CDR3 protein: ASSFGTAPFFEQF

V gene: TRBV12-3/TRBV12-4
CDR3 protein: ASSQGSLSDTQY

V gene: TRBV20-1
CDR3 protein: SARSGRFYEQY

V gene: TRBV6-2/TRBV6-3
CDR3 protein: ASSYVSGGWETQY

V gene: TRBV7-2
CDR3 protein: ASSAPGQGYNEQF

V gene: TRBV7-8
CDR3 protein: ASKGLAIGDTQY

V gene: TRBV20-1
CDR3 protein: STLNYGYT

V gene: TRBV5-6
CDR3 protein: ASSPGRENYGYT

V gene: TRBV27
CDR3 protein: ASSLGPGASSYNEQF

V gene: TRBV20-1
CDR3 protein: SARTLWGSFYNEQF

V gene: TRBV7-9
CDR3 protein: ASSQDTQPQH

V gene: TRBV24-1
CDR3 protein: ATKERGNYNEQF

V gene: TRBV5-1
CDR3 protein: ASSLVSTGGTLGYGYT

V gene: TRBV6-1
CDR3 protein: ASRIWGSGTDTQY

V gene: TRBV6-5
CDR3 protein: ASSYTLWTGNSGELF

V gene: TRBV15
CDR3 protein: ATSSLRANGELF